The present T cell receptor (beta chain) was sequenced within a study of blood T cell repertoires in COVID-19. Seattle researchers signed up patients amid active infection and tracked them longitudinally. The assay was immunoSEQ multiplex PCR, and TCRdb's table has in-frame clones only and misses some. The sample lists 150,000 or so clones; 80% to 90% were seen once. The sequence was collected from a young man with COVID-19, enrolled during active disease. The sequenced material came from peripheral blood.

The DNA for the CDR3 is TGTGCCATCAGTGACGGAGTAGCGGGAGATGGCACAGATACGCAGTATTTT. Amino acids: CAISDGVAGDGTDTQYF. The chain links TRBV10-3 to TRBJ2-3, with 9 bases aligning to TRBD2. J lost 1 base, V lost 3 bases, and 8 bases had no gene match. This CDR3 is 17 amino acids long. Germline V lookup: CDR1 ENHRY, CDR2 SYGVKD.